The entry below describes one T cell receptor (beta chain). CDR3 size: 14 residues. Germline values: CDR1 MNHNS, CDR2 SASEGT. V shed 0 bases, J shed 9 bases, and the junction held 5 bases outside the gene matches. Only in-frame clones appear in the TCRdb table, and some are missing; sequencing was by immunoSEQ multiplex PCR. The table lists some 65,000 clones, around 90% of them singletons. The record originates from a study of OX40 agonist ivuxolimab in advanced cancers. About the research overall: Patients received the agonistic anti-OX40 (CD134) antibody ivuxolimab. Those treated in dose escalation had hepatocellular carcinoma, melanoma, renal cell cancer or head and neck cancer.

The sample consisted of CD4+ or CD8+ T cells sorted from blood, taken in a trial of the OX40 agonist ivuxolimab. This clonotype was sampled from an adult with an advanced solid tumor such as melanoma, head and neck, liver or kidney cancer. V usage is TRBV6-1 and J usage is TRBJ1-5; 7 positions agree with TRBD1. This chain's CDR3 is CASSEAQGQRPQHF. Here the CDR3 DNA reads TGTGCCAGCAGTGAAGCGCAGGGACAGCGGCCCCAGCATTTT.